Described below is a single T cell receptor (beta chain) sequence and its context. These data are taken from a study of beta chain features in type 1 diabetes. Since all of the isolated RNA was reverse transcribed, expressed TCRB transcripts were what got sequenced. Data came from immunoSEQ multiplex PCR; TCRdb stores just in-frame clones and leaves some out. The data contain roughly 300,000 clones, approximately 8.2% of them seen just once; the ten biggest clones take up 0.44%. Between the trimmed V and J ends, which lost 8 bases and 6 bases, there was a span of 16 bases. CDR3 length equals 13 residues. Germline V gene data show CDR1 as SNHLY and CDR2 as FYNNEI.

The chain recombines TRBV2 with TRBJ1-1, with D perhaps matching TRBD1 (6 bases). This sequence was found in a young woman in good health. Sequenced input: central memory CD4+ T cells from blood. CDR3: CASSRTVWPEAFF. CDR3 bases: TGTGCCAGCTCCCGGACAGTCTGGCCTGAAGCTTTCTTT.